This paragraph reports one TCR beta chain. Assignments of participants to cohorts depended upon their own reported clinical history. The sample belongs to a study of blood T cell repertoires in COVID-19. Study background: COVID-19 samples collected from the United States, Italy and Spain covered acute and convalescent phases. T cells, B-cell-depleted T cells, or PBMCs supplied cDNA or gDNA.

The CDR3 has 17 amino acids. The germline CDR1 and CDR2 sequences are MGHRA and YSYEKL. Between the trimmed V and J ends, which lost 0 bases and 4 bases, there was a span of 16 bases. Some clones are missing from TCRdb's copy, which holds only in-frame ones; the method was immunoSEQ multiplex PCR. The sample includes about 370,000 clones, approximately 92% of them seen just once. The chain links TRBV4-1 to TRBJ2-1, with D perhaps TRBD1 (6 bases). This TCR was recovered from a man younger than 35 who had recovered from COVID-19. The sample was PBMCs or T cells enriched from blood (not recorded which). Here the CDR3 reads CASSQESGTRPYNEQFF. CDR3 nucleotide sequence: TGCGCCAGCAGCCAAGAATCCGGGACAAGGCCTTACAATGAGCAGTTCTTC.